This is a list of T cell receptor beta chains from one sample in a study of T-cell reconstitution after alpha-beta-depleted transplantation in children. TCRdb fed the PCR reads into MiXCR, producing one record per CDR3 protein. This table has about 830,000 distinct CDR3 sequences, approximately 15% appearing once. The sequences come from PBMCs, mostly from graft donor cells, collected 360 days after TCRalphabeta/CD19-depleted stem cell transplant. The receptors come from a male patient under 18 who had a stem cell transplant for acute lymphoblastic leukemia, so the T cells may come from the graft donor. Both conserved end residues are part of each CDR3. A D gene is named only where the DNA matches it firmly. Rows give clone size only sometimes, using once, few, many, or a class for an expanded clone.

size	J	D	V	CDR3	DNA
many	TRBJ2-5	TRBD2	TRBV4-1	CASSITGGLKETQYF	TGCGCCAGCAGCATCACGGGAGGCCTCAAAGAGACCCAGTACTTC
few	TRBJ2-3	.	TRBV6-1	CASSPYITDTQYF	TGTGCCAGCAGTCCCTACATCACAGATACGCAGTATTTT
.	TRBJ2-7	.	TRBV4-2	CASSQSDSGSITYEQYF	TGTGCCAGCAGCCAATCCGACAGTGGGTCCATTACCTACGAGCAGTACTTC
many	TRBJ2-1	.	TRBV29-1	CSVELRYNEQFF	TGCAGCGTTGAACTCCGCTACAATGAGCAGTTCTTC
many	TRBJ1-5	.	TRBV18	CASSPGYSNQPQHF	TGTGCCAGCTCACCCGGGTATAGCAATCAGCCCCAGCATTTT
.	TRBJ2-6	TRBD2	TRBV7-3	CASSLNRLAASGANVLTF	TGTGCCAGCAGCTTAAATAGACTAGCTGCCTCTGGGGCCAACGTCCTGACTTTC
few	TRBJ2-3	TRBD2	TRBV6-2/TRBV6-3	CASNGGKDTQYF	TGTGCCAGCAACGGGGGGAAGGATACGCAGTATTTT
few	TRBJ1-3	TRBD1	TRBV29-1	CSVGTGHLANTIYF	TGCAGCGTGGGGACAGGACATCTGGCAAACACCATATATTTT
.	TRBJ1-1	TRBD1	TRBV5-1	CASSQLQGAMNTEAFF	TGCGCCAGCAGCCAACTACAGGGGGCCATGAACACTGAAGCTTTCTTT
few	TRBJ2-1	.	TRBV14	CASSQVRAGWTEQFF	TGTGCCAGCAGCCAAGTGAGAGCAGGGTGGACTGAGCAGTTCTTC
once	TRBJ2-7	.	TRBV15	CATSRDSSFYEQYF	TGTGCCACCAGCAGAGATTCCAGTTTCTACGAGCAGTACTTC
.	TRBJ2-1	TRBD2	TRBV12-3/TRBV12-4	CASSAFGGGYNEQFF	TGTGCCAGCAGCGCGTTCGGGGGGGGATACAATGAGCAGTTCTTC
.	TRBJ1-2	.	TRBV6-1	CASRAGDLYGYTF	TGTGCCAGCAGGGCAGGGGATCTCTATGGCTACACCTTC
.	TRBJ1-3	.	TRBV6-1	CASSLNSRRDTIYF	TGTGCCAGCAGTCTTAACTCCCGTCGGGACACCATATATTTT
.	TRBJ1-5	.	TRBV20-1	CSASQGRAGQPQHF	TGCAGTGCTAGTCAGGGCAGGGCTGGTCAGCCCCAGCATTTT
.	TRBJ2-2	TRBD2	TRBV5-1	CASSILAGVNTGELFF	TGCGCCAGCAGCATTCTAGCGGGAGTGAACACCGGGGAGCTGTTTTTT
.	TRBJ2-1	TRBD2	TRBV20-1	CSAPGLAGFHEQFF	TGCAGTGCTCCGGGACTAGCGGGATTCCATGAGCAGTTCTTC
.	TRBJ2-3	.	TRBV5-1	CASIRPGGSADTQYF	TGCGCCAGCATTCGTCCGGGGGGCTCTGCAGATACGCAGTATTTT
few	TRBJ2-5	TRBD1	TRBV12-3/TRBV12-4	CASSYRPGQGKQTQYF	TGTGCCAGCAGTTACCGCCCAGGACAGGGGAAGCAGACCCAGTACTTC